This T cell receptor beta chain comes out of a study of cytomegalovirus exposure and HLA in healthy donors. Turning to the study itself: The roughly 660 first-cohort repertoires shared a platform with the approximately 130 validation repertoires, as reported in a later analysis.

Study-level findings and limits: It was reported that the classifier diagnosed cytomegalovirus status with high specificity and sensitivity in both the original and validation cohorts. Rare TCR sequences predominated, though certain public TCRs were found in many donors.

This CDR3 has 19 amino acids. Germline CDR1 SNHLY, CDR2 FYNNEI. The V segment lost 2 bases and the J segment 1 base; nucleotides outside the gene matches: 7. This clone was detected once. Its antigen is unknown. Data came from immunoSEQ multiplex PCR; TCRdb stores just in-frame clones and leaves some out. The sample has roughly 200,000 clones; roughly 77% are singletons. The V and J genes are TRBV2 and TRBJ2-1, with 14 bases matching TRBD2. Source material: PBMCs. The source is a woman under 40 in good health and CMV-seronegative. In nucleotides, the CDR3 is TGTGCCAGCAGTGAAATCGGGACTAGCGGGAGTAAGTCCTACAATGAGCAGTTCTTC. Amino acid sequence: CASSEIGTSGSKSYNEQFF.